These T cell receptor beta chains were read from a single sample in a study of cytomegalovirus exposure and HLA in healthy donors. The repertoire was sequenced with immunoSEQ multiplex PCR; TCRdb's copy has only in-frame clones and lacks some. The table records 100,000 to 150,000 clones, 74% of them present only once. The sequencing input was PBMCs. All receptors derive from a woman aged 50 to 65 in good health and CMV-seropositive. CDR3s include the opening cysteine and the closing phenylalanine or tryptophan. The D gene is left open where the match is weak. Not every row has a clone size; where given, it reads once, few, many or a size class.

15 | TRBJ2-7 | - | TRBD2 | TRBV6-1 | CASSPGGSSIYEQYF | TGTGCCAGCAGTCCCGGGGGGTCCAGTATCTACGAGCAGTACTTC
14 | TRBJ1-4 | - | - | TRBV2 | CASKGTGSNEKLFF | TGTGCCAGCAAAGGAACAGGGTCTAATGAAAAACTGTTTTTT
13 | TRBJ2-7 | - | - | TRBV25-1 | CASRRGGPYEQYF | TGTGCCAGCAGGAGGGGGGGCCCCTACGAGCAGTACTTC
14 | TRBJ2-5 | once | - | TRBV25-1 | CASSESIPGETQYF | TGTGCCAGCAGTGAATCCATCCCAGGGGAGACCCAGTACTTC
13 | TRBJ1-4 | few | - | TRBV6-6 | CASSRQAHEKLFF | TGTGCCAGCAGCCGACAGGCTCATGAAAAACTGTTTTTT
14 | TRBJ2-2 | - | TRBD1 | TRBV2 | CASRTTGGSGELFF | TGTGCCAGCAGGACCACAGGGGGCTCCGGGGAGCTGTTTTTT
13 | TRBJ2-2 | - | - | TRBV10-3 | CAINRELTGELFF | TGTGCCATCAACCGGGAGCTCACCGGGGAGCTGTTTTTT
16 | TRBJ1-3 | few | - | TRBV5-1 | CASSQGFRGSGNTIYF | TGCGCCAGCAGCCAGGGGTTTAGGGGTTCTGGAAACACCATATATTTT
13 | TRBJ2-7 | - | - | TRBV5-6 | CASSLPPSYEQYF | TGTGCCAGCAGCCTCCCCCCCTCCTACGAGCAGTACTTC
14 | TRBJ1-1 | - | - | TRBV5-4 | CASSLRQGYTEAFF | TGTGCCAGCAGCTTGCGGCAGGGGTACACTGAAGCTTTCTTT
15 | TRBJ2-2 | - | TRBD1 | TRBV6-1 | CASSAGQGGTGELFF | TGTGCCAGCAGTGCGGGACAGGGGGGTACCGGGGAGCTGTTTTTT
14 | TRBJ2-7 | - | TRBD1 | TRBV5-4 | CASSPRTGGYEQYF | TGTGCCAGCAGCCCGAGGACAGGGGGGTACGAGCAGTACTTC
12 | TRBJ1-2 | - | - | TRBV29-1 | CSVLEGNYGYTF | TGCAGCGTTTTGGAGGGGAACTATGGCTACACCTTC
16 | TRBJ2-1 | - | - | TRBV4-2 | CASSQDPLAPGNRQFF | TGTGCCAGCAGCCAAGATCCCCTAGCCCCCGGCAATCGACAGTTCTTC
14 | TRBJ2-3 | few | - | TRBV6-6 | CASRPQGGTDTQYF | TGTGCCAGCAGACCTCAGGGTGGCACAGATACGCAGTATTTT
15 | TRBJ2-3 | - | - | TRBV21-1 | CASSRGLAGADTQYF | TGTGCCAGCAGCAGGGGACTAGCGGGGGCAGATACGCAGTATTTT
16 | TRBJ1-2 | - | TRBD1 | TRBV7-8 | CASSPDRREQVYGYTF | TGTGCCAGCAGCCCGGACAGGCGAGAGCAAGTCTATGGCTACACCTTC
17 | TRBJ1-2 | - | - | TRBV5-1 | CASSLLGGQGRADGYTF | TGCGCCAGCAGCTTGCTAGGCGGTCAGGGTCGCGCGGATGGCTACACCTTC
12 | TRBJ2-3 | once | - | TRBV30 | CAWSKSRFSQYF | TGTGCCTGGAGTAAGTCCCGGTTTTCACAGTATTTT
14 | TRBJ1-2 | - | - | TRBV5-1 | CASSFQGEGYGYTF | TGCGCCAGCAGCTTCCAGGGTGAAGGGTATGGCTACACCTTC
14 | TRBJ2-7 | - | TRBD1 | TRBV6-6 | CASSPPGQGPEQYF | TGTGCCAGCAGTCCTCCGGGACAGGGTCCCGAGCAGTACTTC
14 | TRBJ1-1 | few | TRBD1 | TRBV11-2 | CASSRPGQGAMAFF | TGTGCCAGCAGCCGGCCGGGACAGGGGGCCATGGCTTTCTTT
15 | TRBJ2-6 | - | - | TRBV5-4 | CASSLGGFSGSVLTF | TGTGCCAGCAGCTTGGGTGGGTTTAGCGGTTCCGTCCTGACTTTC
15 | TRBJ2-6 | medium-sized | - | TRBV7-2 | CASSQPISGANVLTF | TGTGCCAGCAGCCAACCTATCTCTGGGGCCAACGTCCTGACTTTC
14 | TRBJ1-1 | - | - | TRBV19 | CASISGGVGAEAFF | TGTGCCAGTATTTCCGGAGGGGTAGGCGCTGAAGCTTTCTTT
12 | TRBJ2-2 | - | - | TRBV25-1 | CASSDLTGELFF | TGTGCCAGCAGTGACTTGACCGGGGAGCTGTTTTTT
15 | TRBJ1-1 | few | TRBD1 | TRBV19 | CASSIPRTGVTEAFF | TGTGCCAGTAGTATACCCCGGACAGGGGTGACTGAAGCTTTCTTT
14 | TRBJ1-5 | - | TRBD1 | TRBV6-6 | CASSRTGEDQPQHF | TGTGCCAGCAGCAGGACAGGGGAGGATCAGCCCCAGCATTTT
13 | TRBJ2-7 | - | - | TRBV6-1 | CATQGTTGYEQYF | TGTGCCACACAGGGTACCACGGGATACGAGCAGTACTTC
11 | TRBJ2-1 | - | - | TRBV4-2 | CASSRRQEQFF | TGTGCCAGCAGCCGGAGACAGGAGCAGTTCTTC
15 | TRBJ1-3 | few | - | TRBV10-3 | CAINDLGLSGNTIYF | TGTGCCATCAACGACCTGGGCCTCTCTGGAAACACCATATATTTT
13 | TRBJ1-1 | - | - | TRBV19 | CASIRGRATEAFF | TGTGCCAGTATCCGGGGGAGGGCCACTGAAGCTTTCTTT
17 | TRBJ1-2 | - | TRBD1 | TRBV13 | CASSISWTGGINYGYTF | TGTGCCAGCAGCATCTCTTGGACAGGGGGAATTAACTATGGCTACACCTTC
13 | TRBJ1-5 | - | - | TRBV7-8 | CASSLGQNQPQHF | TGTGCCAGCAGCTTAGGACAGAATCAGCCCCAGCATTTT
14 | TRBJ1-2 | - | - | TRBV15 | CATSSHIEGGGYTF | TGTGCCACCAGCAGCCATATTGAGGGCGGAGGCTACACCTTC
15 | TRBJ1-2 | - | TRBD1 | TRBV5-6 | CASSQSGTVNYGYTF | TGTGCCAGCAGCCAATCCGGGACAGTTAACTATGGCTACACCTTC
13 | TRBJ2-7 | - | TRBD1 | TRBV30 | CAWRYGTVYEQYF | TGTGCCTGGAGATACGGGACAGTCTACGAGCAGTACTTC
13 | TRBJ1-2 | - | TRBD1 | TRBV5-1 | CASSLQGRYGYTF | TGCGCCAGCAGCTTACAGGGGAGGTATGGCTACACCTTC
14 | TRBJ2-1 | once | - | TRBV19 | CASSTQGRYNEQFF | TGTGCCAGTAGTACACAGGGTCGGTACAATGAGCAGTTCTTC